The 18 T cell receptor beta chains below come from one sample, sequenced in a study of Graves' ophthalmopathy and Graves' hyperthyroidism. Amplification of the TCR beta CDR3 regions used RNA transcripts (as template). Second-round multiplex PCR came after first-round RT-PCR with HTBI primers. One entry per CDR3 protein results from TCRdb running MiXCR on the multiplex PCR reads. The sample lists about 380,000 distinct CDR3 sequences; 15% to 17% were seen once. Material: peripheral blood. These receptors were obtained from a woman between 18 and 29 years old with stable Graves' hyperthyroidism.

This clonotype came up many times. The rearrangement uses TRBV6-5 and TRBJ2-5; the D gene is possibly TRBD2 (5 bases). The CDR3 sequence is 13 residues long. Germline V gene sequence: CDR1 MNHEY, CDR2 SVGAGI. Deletions cut 7 bases from V and 3 bases from J, with 12 bases between. The CDR3 DNA follows: TGTGCCAGCACCTCGAGGGAGAAAGAGACCCAGTACTTC. This codes for CASTSREKETQYF.

Comment on this clonotype: Possible read error: a much larger clone is one base away. The gene calls are TRBV5-1 and TRBJ2-7, with 13 bases that match TRBD2. V dropped 2 bases and J dropped 10; count of bases not matched to a gene: 18. This CDR3 has 18 amino acids. The germline CDR1 and CDR2 sequences are SGHRS and YFSETQ. DNA for the CDR3: TGCGCCAGCAGCTTCGGACTAGCGGGGGTTCCGGCATCGGGGGATCAGTACTTC. Translation gives CASSFGLAGVPASGDQYF.

There are many counts of this clonotype. This sequence joins TRBV10-1 and TRBJ2-2; 7 bases align to TRBD1. CDR1 WNHNN and CDR2 SYGVQD come from the germline V gene (reference sequence). The V segment lost 5 bases and the J segment 3 bases; nucleotides outside the gene matches: 3. This CDR3 region has 14 residues. The CDR3 spells CASSLDRHTGELFF. The DNA for the CDR3 is TGCGCCAGCAGTTTGGACAGGCACACCGGGGAGCTGTTTTTT.

This clonotype was seen repeatedly, ten times or more. The chain links TRBV15 to TRBJ2-6, with D possibly matching TRBD2 (6 bases). Per the germline V gene, CDR1 is LNHNV and CDR2 is YYDKDF (reference sequence). V lost 6 bases and J lost 0, with 12 bases in between. This CDR3 is 16 amino acids long. CDR3 in DNA: TGTGCCACCAGGGGCGGGGAGAGCTCTGGGGCCAACGTCCTGACTTTC. Its protein product is CATRGGESSGANVLTF.

There are a few counts of this clonotype. This sequence joins TRBV10-3 and TRBJ2-2; D is perhaps TRBD2 (5 bases). This CDR3 region has 13 residues. V was pared by 7 bases and J by 5 bases, with 11 bases between. In germline, CDR1 is ENHRY, CDR2 SYGVKD. This chain's CDR3 is CAITPSGTGELFF. CDR3 in DNA: TGTGCCATCACCCCTTCGGGGACCGGGGAGCTGTTTTTT.

This clonotype appeared many times. The V gene is TRBV11-1, the J gene TRBJ2-7; no definite D call. The CDR3 consists of 14 residues. The ends were cut back, 4 bases at V and 3 bases at J, with 13 bases in the middle. The germline gives CDR1 SGHAT, CDR2 FQDESV (reference sequence). This chain's CDR3 is CASSSTGLIYEQYF. DNA for the CDR3: TGTGCCAGCAGCTCCACGGGTCTGATCTACGAGCAGTACTTC.

At least ten counts were recorded for this clonotype. The chain has TRBV6-1 and TRBJ1-6, with D perhaps TRBD1 (6 bases). V dropped 2 bases and J dropped 6 bases, with 11 bases sitting between them. The germline CDR1 and CDR2 sequences are MNHNS and SASEGT. This CDR3 is built from 15 residues. The CDR3 nucleotides read TGTGCCAGCAGTGAACAGGACAGAAGTAATTCACCCCTCCACTTT. This codes for CASSEQDRSNSPLHF.

The V and J genes are TRBV6-1 and TRBJ2-7; D not resolved. CDR3 length equals 11 residues. CDR1 is MNHNS and CDR2 is SASEGT in the germline V gene. V was cut by 7 bases and J by 4 bases, with 8 bases left in between. The DNA of the CDR3 is TGTGCCAGCAAGGATTCTTACGAGCAGTACTTC. It encodes CASKDSYEQYF.

The genes are TRBV12-3 or TRBV12-4 and TRBJ1-2, with D maybe TRBD1 (5 bases). Trimming took 2 bases from V and 4 from J, leaving 14 bases between them. This CDR3 contains 15 residues. The DNA of the CDR3 is TGTGCCAGCAGTTTAATAAGGGGCGCGAGCTATGGCTACACCTTC. Translating it yields CASSLIRGASYGYTF.

This clonotype was picked up many times. The gene calls are TRBV20-1 and TRBJ2-7; 9 bases are shared with TRBD1. J gave up 4 bases and V 2 bases, and 9 bases lay outside the gene matches. Germline loops: CDR1 DFQATT, CDR2 SNEGSKA (reference sequence). CDR3 size: 15 residues. This CDR3 reads CSARNSTGGGYEQYF. CDR3 sequence (DNA): TGCAGTGCTAGAAACTCGACAGGGGGAGGTTACGAGCAGTACTTC.

This clonotype was recorded many times. The chain couples TRBV24-1 to TRBJ1-5; unclear D gene. Germline CDR1 KGHDR, CDR2 SFDVKD. The CDR3 runs to 15 residues. V gave up 2 bases and J gave up 1 base, with 8 bases separating them. This CDR3 is CATSDSAGSNQPQHF. CDR3 sequence (DNA): TGTGCCACCAGTGATTCCGCTGGGAGCAATCAGCCCCAGCATTTT.

The sample holds many counts of this clonotype. This chain uses TRBV6-5 with TRBJ2-7; TRBD1 might be the D (6 bases). This CDR3 has 12 residues. Trimming took off 8 bases at V and 3 bases at J, with 11 bases between the two ends. Germline V gives CDR1 MNHEY, CDR2 SVGAGI. CDR3 nucleotide sequence: TGTGCCAGCGCAACACAGGGCTACGAGCAGTACTTC. It translates to CASATQGYEQYF.

At least ten counts were recorded for this clonotype. CDR3 coding DNA: TGTGCCAGCAGTTTAAGACGGGGATTTTCCGAGCAGTACTTC. This gives the protein CASSLRRGFSEQYF. The chain has TRBV12-3 or TRBV12-4 and TRBJ2-7, with D maybe TRBD2 (5 bases). The CDR3 length is 14 residues. The ends were cut back, 2 bases at V and 6 bases at J, with 14 bases in the middle.

This chain uses TRBV6-5 with TRBJ2-7; 11 bases match TRBD2. The CDR3 runs 16 residues. From germline, CDR1 is MNHEY and CDR2 SVGAGI. Trimming took 4 bases from V and 5 from J; bases not matched to a gene: 10. The CDR3 coding sequence is TGTGCCAGCAGTTCCCTTCGACTAGCGGGGTACCACGAGCAGTACTTC. This codes for CASSSLRLAGYHEQYF.

This clonotype was detected ten times or more. J is TRBJ1-6 and V is TRBV6-2 or TRBV6-3; unclear D gene. V was pared by 3 bases and J by 9 bases, with 15 bases between. CDR3 size: 15 residues. Per germline, CDR1 MNHEY and CDR2 SVGEGT. The CDR3 here is CASSYQETPLSPLHF. For the CDR3, the DNA is TGTGCCAGCAGTTATCAAGAGACACCACTTTCACCCCTCCACTTT.

Ten or more counts support this clonotype. V is TRBV6-5 and J is TRBJ1-2, with 8 bases fitting TRBD1. Trimming at V came to 2 bases and at J to 1 base, leaving 9 bases not matched to a gene. The CDR3 loop spans 17 amino acids. Germline loops: CDR1 MNHEY, CDR2 SVGAGI. The CDR3 region has the DNA TGTGCCAGCAGTTACCGGACAGGGCTCGATATTAACTATGGCTACACCTTC. This gives the protein CASSYRTGLDINYGYTF.

In its sample, this clonotype was seen many times. The genes are TRBV28 and TRBJ2-5; D gene ambiguous. The CDR3 has 9 amino acids. CDR1 is MDHEN, CDR2 SYDVKM, per germline. Trimming removed 11 bases from V and 4 bases from J, with 5 bases in between. CDR3 sequence reads: CASGETQYF. The CDR3 region has the DNA TGTGCCTCTGGAGAGACCCAGTACTTC.

The rearrangement uses TRBV6-1 and TRBJ1-2, with a weak D call TRBD1 (5 bases). V lost 7 bases and J lost 3, with 12 bases in between. Germline values: CDR1 MNHNS, CDR2 SASEGT. The CDR3 has 13 amino acids. The CDR3: CASKRDRDYGYTF. CDR3 nucleotide sequence: TGTGCCAGCAAAAGAGACAGAGACTATGGCTACACCTTC.